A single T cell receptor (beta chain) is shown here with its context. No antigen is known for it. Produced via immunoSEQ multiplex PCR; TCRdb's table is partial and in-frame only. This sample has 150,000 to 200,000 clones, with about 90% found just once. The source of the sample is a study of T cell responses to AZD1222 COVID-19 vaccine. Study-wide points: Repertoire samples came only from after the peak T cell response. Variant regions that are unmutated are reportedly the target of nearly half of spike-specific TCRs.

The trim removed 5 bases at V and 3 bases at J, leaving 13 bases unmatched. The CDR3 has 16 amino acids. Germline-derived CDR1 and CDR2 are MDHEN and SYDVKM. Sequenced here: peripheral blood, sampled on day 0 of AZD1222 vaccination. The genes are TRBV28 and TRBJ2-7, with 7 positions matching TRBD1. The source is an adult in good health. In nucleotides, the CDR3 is TGTGCCAGCAGTGCTTCAAGGGGACCAGGGGGCTACGAGCAGTACTTC. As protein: CASSASRGPGGYEQYF.